A selection of T cell receptor beta chains follows, all from one sample in a study of T cells after yellow fever vaccination. TCRdb recomputed calls from the 5' RACE reads with MiXCR, one row per CDR3 protein. The table lists approximately 9,300 distinct CDR3 sequences, around 5% of them singletons. The sequencing used PBMCs, either bulk or a sorted T-cell subset (CD4+, CD8+, memory, or dextramer-sorted; not recorded which), collected less than 18 days after the first yellow fever vaccination. The receptors originated from a man younger than 35 who received the YFV17D yellow fever vaccine. Both conserved end residues are part of each CDR3.

>15|TRBJ1-5|TRBV7-2
CASSSTRGPGQPQHF
>16|TRBJ1-2|TRBV6-5
CASSYSGRGPDYGYTF
>15|TRBJ2-1|TRBV18
CASSPRTGDINEQFF
>13|TRBJ2-3|TRBV6-1
CASIHPSTDTQYF
>15|TRBJ2-5|TRBV24-1
CATSDPRQGAETQYF
>15|TRBJ2-3|TRBV20-1
CSAREDPGGTDTQYF
>14|TRBJ2-3|TRBV20-1
CSASSGRGADTQYF
>15|TRBJ1-1|TRBV29-1
CSVDRGWGMNTEAFF
>15|TRBJ1-3|TRBV14
CASSQGPYSGNTIYF
>11|TRBJ1-2|TRBV29-1
CSGRMGDGYTF
>13|TRBJ2-3|TRBV7-6
CASSLPGTDTQYF
>16|TRBJ2-1|TRBV4-3
CASSQEPTGAYNEQFF
>13|TRBJ1-5|TRBV6-6
CASSYSRDQPQHF
>15|TRBJ2-1|TRBV4-1
CASSQVDVGYNEQFF
>19|TRBJ2-5|TRBV3-1
CATCQGATSGGEYQETQYF
>13|TRBJ2-1|TRBV20-1
CSAREGRYNEQFF
>15|TRBJ2-5|TRBV4-2
CASSQGGGRQETQYF
>10|TRBJ1-1|TRBV20-1
CSAKNTEAFF
>14|TRBJ2-3|TRBV20-1
CSALAGGRSDTQYF
>12|TRBJ1-2|TRBV4-1
CASSQGTVGYTF
>14|TRBJ2-5|TRBV7-2
CASSLADQTETQYF
>15|TRBJ1-1|TRBV5-6
CASSSNPTGGVEAFF
>16|TRBJ2-3|TRBV5-1
CASSFSLAVNTDTQYF
>16|TRBJ2-1|TRBV28
CASSSLDSASYNEQFF
>14|TRBJ1-2|TRBV12-3/TRBV12-4
CASWLGGANYGYTF
>16|TRBJ2-1|TRBV5-4
CASSRRRLVVDNEQFF
>12|TRBJ2-3|TRBV20-1
CSAIGGTDTQYF
>12|TRBJ1-1|TRBV4-1
CASSQWNTEAFF
>16|TRBJ2-7|TRBV7-2
CASSLSGAGFSYEQYF
>13|TRBJ2-5|TRBV4-2
CASSQSVAETQYF
>15|TRBJ2-3|TRBV3-1
CASCKPYTCTDTQYF
>15|TRBJ1-1|TRBV7-2
CASSRIGQGNTEAFF
>13|TRBJ1-1|TRBV7-2
CASSVGTNTEAFF
>13|TRBJ2-4|TRBV4-2
CAIGPGYKNIQYF
>14|TRBJ1-5|TRBV12-3/TRBV12-4
CASCPGAEDQPQHF
>15|TRBJ2-1|TRBV9
CASSGGKGPYGEQFF
>13|TRBJ2-7|TRBV7-2
CASSSRRAYEQYF
>15|TRBJ2-1|TRBV6-5
CASSSPGQGANEQFF
>16|TRBJ2-3|TRBV5-1
CASSLALGGGTDTQYF
>12|TRBJ2-5|TRBV20-1
CSASQAEETQYF
>16|TRBJ2-3|TRBV6-5
CASSYRGGAFADTQYF